One and the same sample provided the 3 T cell receptor beta chains below, sequenced in a study of type 1 and type 2 diabetes patients. Amplification started from genomic DNA. A primer set of 30 forward and 13 reverse primers amplified the CDR3. A single record per CDR3 protein comes from TCRdb applying MiXCR to the multiplex PCR reads. This table has under 300,000 distinct CDR3 sequences, 45% to 60% appearing once. The sample consisted of peripheral blood mononuclear cells (PBMCs). The receptors were sampled from a man aged 18 to 35 with type 2 diabetes.

This chain uses TRBV19 with TRBJ2-7; TRBD1 matches 9 bases. V was clipped by 6 bases and J by 6 bases; unmatched bases: 9. CDR1 and CDR2 from the germline V gene are LNHDA and SQIVND (reference sequence). The CDR3 is made up of 14 amino acids. The CDR3 nucleotides are TGTGCCAGTAGGAAGGGACAGGGCCCCGTCGAGCAGTACTTC. It specifies CASRKGQGPVEQYF.

V and J are TRBV20-1 and TRBJ2-7; possibly TRBD1 for D (6 bases). The CDR3 extends over 13 amino acids. The V and J ends lost 3 bases and 6 bases respectively, with 15 bases between them. From germline, CDR1 is DFQATT and CDR2 SNEGSKA (reference sequence). The CDR3 here is CSASEGDPSEQYF. CDR3 DNA sequence: TGCAGTGCTAGCGAGGGGGACCCTTCCGAGCAGTACTTC.

This clonotype was recorded a few times. CDR3 loop: CASSSGTSGDYEQYF. DNA of the CDR3: TGTGCCAGCAGCTCCGGGACTAGCGGTGATTACGAGCAGTACTTC. The chain joins TRBV7-3 to TRBJ2-7, with 11 bases fitting TRBD2. Germline V gene lookup returns CDR1 SGHTA and CDR2 FQGTGA. V was clipped by 4 bases and J by 4 bases; unmatched bases: 6. The CDR3 extends over 15 amino acids.